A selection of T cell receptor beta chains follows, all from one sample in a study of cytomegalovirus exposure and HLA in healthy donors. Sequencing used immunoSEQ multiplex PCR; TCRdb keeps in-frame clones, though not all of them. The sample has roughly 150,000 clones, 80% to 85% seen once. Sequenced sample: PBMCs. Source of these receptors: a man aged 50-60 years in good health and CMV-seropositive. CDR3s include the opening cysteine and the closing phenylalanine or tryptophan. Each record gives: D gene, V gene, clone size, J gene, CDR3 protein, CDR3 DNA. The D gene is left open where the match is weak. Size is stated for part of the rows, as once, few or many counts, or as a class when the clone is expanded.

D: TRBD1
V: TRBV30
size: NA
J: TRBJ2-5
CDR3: CAWSPGQGAFSETQYF
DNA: TGTGCCTGGAGTCCGGGACAGGGGGCGTTTTCAGAGACCCAGTACTTC

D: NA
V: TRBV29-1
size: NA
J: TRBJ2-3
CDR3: CSVGVSGTDTQYF
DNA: TGCAGCGTTGGGGTTAGCGGAACAGATACGCAGTATTTT

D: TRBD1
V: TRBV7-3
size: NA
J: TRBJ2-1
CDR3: CASSRGQVRNSEQFF
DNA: TGTGCCAGCAGCCGGGGACAGGTGAGAAATAGTGAGCAGTTCTTC

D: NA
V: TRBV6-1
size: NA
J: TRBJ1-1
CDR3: CASSPAPGGTEAFF
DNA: TGTGCCAGCAGTCCCGCCCCGGGGGGCACTGAAGCTTTCTTT

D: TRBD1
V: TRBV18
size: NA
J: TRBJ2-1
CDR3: CASSPGKPGQGGNEQFF
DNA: TGTGCCAGCTCACCAGGAAAGCCGGGACAGGGGGGGAATGAGCAGTTCTTC

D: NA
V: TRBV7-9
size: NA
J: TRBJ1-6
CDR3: CASSLVRPHSPLHF
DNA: TGTGCCAGCAGCTTAGTCAGGCCTCACTCACCCCTCCACTTT

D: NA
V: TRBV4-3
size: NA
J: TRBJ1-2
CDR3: CASSQDNGGYGYTF
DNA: TGCGCCAGCAGCCAAGATAATGGCGGCTATGGCTACACCTTC

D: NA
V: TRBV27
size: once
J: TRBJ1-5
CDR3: CASSLGTPNQPQHF
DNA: TGTGCCAGCAGTTTAGGGACACCCAATCAGCCCCAGCATTTT

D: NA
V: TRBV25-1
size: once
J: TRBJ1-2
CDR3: CASSVPGAGDYGYTF
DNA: TGTGCCAGCAGTGTTCCAGGGGCTGGTGACTATGGCTACACCTTC

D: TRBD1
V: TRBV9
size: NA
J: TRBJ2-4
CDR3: CASSAGTGKNIQYF
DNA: TGTGCCAGCAGCGCTGGGACAGGCAAAAACATTCAGTACTTC

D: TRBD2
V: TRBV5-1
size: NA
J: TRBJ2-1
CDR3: CASSPGGSSYNEQFF
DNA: TGCGCCAGCAGCCCGGGAGGGAGCTCCTACAATGAGCAGTTCTTC

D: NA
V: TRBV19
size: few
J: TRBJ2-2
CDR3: CASSTGGELFF
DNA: TGTGCCAGTAGTACCGGCGGGGAGCTGTTTTTT

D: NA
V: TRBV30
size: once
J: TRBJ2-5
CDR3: CAWSARGRGRETQYF
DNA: TGTGCCTGGAGCGCTAGGGGCAGGGGCCGAGAGACCCAGTACTTC

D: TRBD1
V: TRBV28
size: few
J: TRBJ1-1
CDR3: CASSNNRGGSTEAFF
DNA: TGTGCCAGCAGTAACAACAGGGGGGGAAGCACTGAAGCTTTCTTT

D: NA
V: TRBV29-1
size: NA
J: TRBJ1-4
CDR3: CSASLTAREKLFF
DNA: TGCAGCGCCTCCCTGACAGCGCGTGAAAAACTGTTTTTT

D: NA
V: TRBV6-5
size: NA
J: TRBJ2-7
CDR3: CASSYRINSYEQYF
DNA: TGTGCCAGCAGTTACCGAATAAACAGCTACGAGCAGTACTTC

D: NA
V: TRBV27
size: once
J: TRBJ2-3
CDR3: CASSPPRTDTQYF
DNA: TGTGCCAGCAGTCCTCCCCGGACTGATACGCAGTATTTT

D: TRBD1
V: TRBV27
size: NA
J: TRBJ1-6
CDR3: CASSSGTGRGNSPLHF
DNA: TGTGCCAGCAGTTCGGGGACAGGGCGCGGTAATTCACCCCTCCACTTT

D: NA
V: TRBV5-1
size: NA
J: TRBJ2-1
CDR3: CASRTVRGEQFF
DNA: TGCGCCAGCAGGACTGTCCGCGGTGAGCAGTTCTTC

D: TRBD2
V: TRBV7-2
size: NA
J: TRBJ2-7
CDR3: CASSPSSGGVEQYF
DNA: TGTGCCAGCAGCCCCTCTAGCGGGGGGGTTGAGCAGTACTTC

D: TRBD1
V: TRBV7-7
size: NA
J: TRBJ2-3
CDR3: CASSSGQGRSTDTQYF
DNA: TGTGCCAGCAGCTCAGGACAGGGTCGGAGCACAGATACGCAGTATTTT

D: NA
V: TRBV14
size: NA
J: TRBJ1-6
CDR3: CASSLAGVDSPLHF
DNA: TGTGCCAGCTCTCTCGCAGGGGTAGATTCACCCCTCCACTTT

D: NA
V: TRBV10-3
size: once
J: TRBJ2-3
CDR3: CAISESFVRGDTDTQYF
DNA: TGTGCCATCAGTGAGTCTTTTGTGCGGGGAGACACAGATACGCAGTATTTT

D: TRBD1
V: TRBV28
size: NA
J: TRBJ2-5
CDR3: CASSSTGQETQYF
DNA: TGTGCCAGCAGTTCGACAGGGCAAGAGACCCAGTACTTC

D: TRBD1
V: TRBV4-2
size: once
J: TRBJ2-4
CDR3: CASSQDRRDRAFSAKNIQYF
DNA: TGTGCCAGCAGCCAGGACCGCCGGGACAGAGCCTTTTCGGCCAAAAACATTCAGTACTTC

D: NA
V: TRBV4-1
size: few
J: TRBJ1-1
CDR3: CASSQSTGPQYGAFF
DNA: TGCGCCAGCAGCCAATCCACAGGGCCTCAGTACGGAGCTTTCTTT

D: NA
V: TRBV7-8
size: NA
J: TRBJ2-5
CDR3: CASSLLAETQYF
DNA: TGTGCCAGCAGCTTGTTAGCGGAGACCCAGTACTTC

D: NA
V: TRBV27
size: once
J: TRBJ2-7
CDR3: CASSLGRGYEQYF
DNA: TGTGCCAGCAGTTTGGGAAGGGGCTACGAGCAGTACTTC

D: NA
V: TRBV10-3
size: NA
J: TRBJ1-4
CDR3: CAISESGQRTNEKLFF
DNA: TGTGCCATCAGTGAGTCAGGTCAGCGCACTAATGAAAAACTGTTTTTT

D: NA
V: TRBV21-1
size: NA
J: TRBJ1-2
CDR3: CASSKSTDNYGYTF
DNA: TGTGCCAGCAGCAAGAGTACCGATAACTATGGCTACACCTTC

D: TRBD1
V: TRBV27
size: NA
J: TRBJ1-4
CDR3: CASSFLPRDRSNEKLFF
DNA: TGTGCCAGCAGTTTCCTTCCCCGGGACAGGAGTAATGAAAAACTGTTTTTT

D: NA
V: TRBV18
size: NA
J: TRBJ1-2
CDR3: CASSPLDWDYGYTF
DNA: TGTGCCAGCTCACCGCTTGACTGGGACTATGGCTACACCTTC

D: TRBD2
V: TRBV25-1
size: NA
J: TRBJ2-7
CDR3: CARPYSGLAESRYEQYF
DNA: TGTGCCAGGCCCTATTCGGGACTAGCGGAATCTCGCTACGAGCAGTACTTC

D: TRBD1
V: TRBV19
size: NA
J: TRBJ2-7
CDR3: CASSKGQSYEQYF
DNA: TGTGCCAGTAGTAAGGGACAGAGTTACGAGCAGTACTTC

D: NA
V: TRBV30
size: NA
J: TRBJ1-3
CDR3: CAWSFDRTSGNTIYF
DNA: TGTGCCTGGAGTTTTGACAGGACCTCTGGAAACACCATATATTTT

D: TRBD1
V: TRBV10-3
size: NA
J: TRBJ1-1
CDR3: CAISANRDRADEAFF
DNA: TGTGCCATCAGTGCAAACAGGGACAGGGCTGATGAAGCTTTCTTT

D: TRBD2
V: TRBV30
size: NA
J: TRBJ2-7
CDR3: CAWSGLAGTTYEQYF
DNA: TGTGCCTGGTCGGGACTAGCGGGAACTACCTACGAGCAGTACTTC

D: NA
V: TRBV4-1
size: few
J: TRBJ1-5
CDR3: CASSQDPVSNQPQHF
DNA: TGCGCCAGCAGCCAAGACCCGGTTAGCAATCAGCCCCAGCATTTT

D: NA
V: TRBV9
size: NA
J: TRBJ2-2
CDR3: CASNRDTNTGELFF
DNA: TGTGCCAGCAACCGGGACACGAACACCGGGGAGCTGTTTTTT

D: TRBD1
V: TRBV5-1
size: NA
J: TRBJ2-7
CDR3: CASSLEIGTGLEQYF
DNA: TGCGCCAGCAGCTTGGAAATCGGGACAGGGCTCGAGCAGTACTTC

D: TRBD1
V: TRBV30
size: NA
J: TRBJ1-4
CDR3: CAWSEQGGPNEKLFF
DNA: TGTGCCTGGAGCGAACAGGGGGGCCCTAATGAAAAACTGTTTTTT

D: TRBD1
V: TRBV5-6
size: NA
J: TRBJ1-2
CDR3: CASSVDRGVVGGYGYTF
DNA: TGTGCCAGCAGCGTGGACAGGGGAGTTGTTGGAGGCTATGGCTACACCTTC

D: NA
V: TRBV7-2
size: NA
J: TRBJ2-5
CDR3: CASSLGQGPQETQYF
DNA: TGTGCCAGCAGCTTAGGGCAGGGCCCCCAAGAGACCCAGTACTTC

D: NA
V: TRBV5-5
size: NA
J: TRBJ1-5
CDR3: CASSSQGLSNQPQHF
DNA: TGTGCCAGCAGCTCCCAGGGATTGTCTAATCAGCCCCAGCATTTT

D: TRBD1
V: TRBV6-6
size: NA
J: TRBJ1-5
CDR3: CASSYLDRVDQPQHF
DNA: TGTGCCAGCAGTTACCTCGACAGGGTGGATCAGCCCCAGCATTTT

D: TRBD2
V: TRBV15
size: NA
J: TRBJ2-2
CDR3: CATSRGAGRANTGELFF
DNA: TGTGCCACCAGCAGAGGAGCTGGGAGGGCGAACACCGGGGAGCTGTTTTTT

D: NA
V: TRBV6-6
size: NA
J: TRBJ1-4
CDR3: CASSYGRELFF
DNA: TGTGCCAGCAGTTACGGGAGAGAACTGTTTTTT

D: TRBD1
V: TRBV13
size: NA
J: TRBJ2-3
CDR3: CASSFDRAADTQYF
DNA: TGTGCCAGCAGCTTCGACAGGGCAGCAGATACGCAGTATTTT